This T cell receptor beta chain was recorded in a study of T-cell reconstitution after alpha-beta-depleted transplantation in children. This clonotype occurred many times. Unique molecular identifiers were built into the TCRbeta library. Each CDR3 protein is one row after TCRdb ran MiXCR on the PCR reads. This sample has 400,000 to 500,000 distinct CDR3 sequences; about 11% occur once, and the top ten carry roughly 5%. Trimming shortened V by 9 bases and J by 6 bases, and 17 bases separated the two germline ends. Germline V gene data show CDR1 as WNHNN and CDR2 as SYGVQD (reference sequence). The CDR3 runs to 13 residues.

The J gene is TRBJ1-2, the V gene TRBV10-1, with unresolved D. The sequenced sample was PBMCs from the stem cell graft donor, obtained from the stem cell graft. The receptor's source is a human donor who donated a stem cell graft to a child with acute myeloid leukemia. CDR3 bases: TGCGCCAGTCCACGGGTATTCCATCATGGCTACACCTTC. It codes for CASPRVFHHGYTF.